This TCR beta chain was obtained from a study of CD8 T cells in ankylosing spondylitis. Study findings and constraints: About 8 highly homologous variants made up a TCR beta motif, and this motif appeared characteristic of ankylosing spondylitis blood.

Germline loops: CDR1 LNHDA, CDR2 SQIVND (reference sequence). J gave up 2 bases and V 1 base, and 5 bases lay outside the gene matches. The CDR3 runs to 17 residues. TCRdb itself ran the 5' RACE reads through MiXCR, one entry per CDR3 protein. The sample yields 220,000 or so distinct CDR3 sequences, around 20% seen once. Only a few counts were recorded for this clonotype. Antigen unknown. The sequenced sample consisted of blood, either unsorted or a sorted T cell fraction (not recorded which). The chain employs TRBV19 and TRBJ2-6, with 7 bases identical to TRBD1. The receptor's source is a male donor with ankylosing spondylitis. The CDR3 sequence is CASSIAPQGAGANVLTF. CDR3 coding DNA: TGTGCCAGTAGTATAGCTCCTCAGGGGGCTGGGGCCAACGTCCTGACTTTC.